This T cell receptor beta chain was sequenced in a study of blood T cell repertoires in COVID-19. Across the whole study: Italy, Spain and the United States were the sources of the convalescent and acute COVID-19 samples. From T cells, B-cell-depleted T cells, or PBMCs came the material, which was cDNA or gDNA.

A remark on this clone: At the DNA level, this CDR3 is encoded by other sequences in the same sample as well.

This CDR3 has 14 residues. CDR1 and CDR2 from the germline V gene are SGHRS and YFSETQ. V trimming: 4 bases; J trimming: 0 bases; junction bases outside the gene matches: 3. As handled by the study authors: The authors estimated nucleated cell counts from reference gene primer amplification. Some clones are missing from TCRdb's copy, which holds only in-frame ones; the method was immunoSEQ multiplex PCR. V and J calls and clone size follow that table, whereas D and trimming were derived from the DNA. Among 70,000 or so clones listed, around 83% were seen once. Sequencing was carried out using peripheral blood. The chain links TRBV5-1 to TRBJ1-1; 7 nucleotides align to TRBD1. This clonotype originated in a woman over 75 with acute or convalescent COVID-19. The CDR3 DNA is TGCGCCAGCAGCGAAGGACAGGTGAACACTGAAGCTTTCTTT. This encodes CASSEGQVNTEAFF. The whole variable domain, remainder taken from reference TRBV5-1 and TRBJ1-1, is KAGVTQTPRYLIKTRGQQVTLSCSPISGHRSVSWYQQTPGQGLQFLFEYFSETQRNKGNFPGRFSGRQFSNSRSEMNVSTLELGDSALYLCASSEGQVNTEAFFGQGTRLTVV.